This TCR beta chain derives from a study of shared clonotypes between healthy human individuals. Study-wide background: A couple of women and three men aged 18 to 49 served as donors. Donors had three CD4 naive, three CD4 memory, two CD8 naive and one CD8 memory plate apiece. Findings and caveats of the study: Sampling covered blood only; tissue repertoires likely differ. An expected dependence of interdonor clonotype sharing on sequencing depth was noted.

Naive CD8 cells, CD45RO-negative and positively selected for CCR7, excluded terminally differentiated effector memory CD45RA+ cells. Sequenced by immunoSEQ multiplex PCR; TCRdb stores in-frame clones only, minus some. Counted here are around 650,000 clones, 96% occurring once; the ten biggest clones make up roughly 0.1%. About this clone: What it binds is unknown.

The germline V and J ends were trimmed by 0 bases and 7 bases, with 8 bases remaining between them. From germline, CDR1 is SGDLS and CDR2 YYNGEE. The CDR3 runs 13 residues. The sequence derives from a woman younger than 45 in good health. The source material was naive CD8+ T cells sorted from blood. The chain recombines TRBV9 with TRBJ2-1, with D possibly TRBD2 on 6 matching bases. CDR3 DNA sequence: TGTGCCAGCAGCGTAGGGGGGGAAAATGAGCAGTTCTTC. This codes for CASSVGGENEQFF.